This T cell receptor beta chain was captured by sequencing in a study of blood T cells in healthy people across ages. V lost 4 bases and J 4 bases, leaving 12 bases between the germline ends. The germline gives CDR1 SGHRS, CDR2 YFSETQ. The CDR3 contains 14 residues. The study drew donors from healthy Caucasian individuals in Russia aged about 6 to 90. For every donor, a draw yielded 7.5 to 10 milliliters of peripheral blood. As to this clonotype: Antigen: not known.

Together with a sample-barcoded 5' primer, a J-beta primer mix was included in a second PCR lasting roughly 7 to 11 cycles. Each of the cDNA molecules was tagged by a template-switch adaptor with 12 random nucleotides. MiXCR, applied by TCRdb to the 5' RACE reads, yields one record per CDR3 protein. The data hold some 790,000 distinct CDR3 sequences, with under 35% observed a single time. Study-wide results and limits: Among T cells, TCR beta diversity per million cells dropped roughly linearly as age rose.

This clonotype was obtained from an elderly woman in good health. The chain carries TRBV5-1 and TRBJ2-1; D possibly corresponds to TRBD1 (6 bases). Sequences were obtained from blood. CDR3 in DNA: TGCGCCAGCAGCGGCAGGGGCCTGTACAATGAGCAGTTCTTC. Its translation: CASSGRGLYNEQFF. The entire variable domain, with the rest obtained from reference TRBV5-1 and TRBJ2-1, is as follows: KAGVTQTPRYLIKTRGQQVTLSCSPISGHRSVSWYQQTPGQGLQFLFEYFSETQRNKGNFPGRFSGRQFSNSRSEMNVSTLELGDSALYLCASSGRGLYNEQFFGPGTRLTVL.